The 10 T cell receptor beta chains in this list originate from one sample, sequenced in a study of T cell changes during pregnancy in multiple sclerosis. Generated by immunoSEQ multiplex PCR, the TCRdb table keeps only in-frame clones and is missing some. The data show tens of thousands of clones, roughly nine tenths seen once. The starting material was CD4+ T cells from peripheral blood mononuclear cells, obtained before pregnancy. Source of these receptors: a female donor with multiple sclerosis, enrolled in a pregnancy study.

The chain links TRBV19 to TRBJ1-4; no firm D call. V shed 4 bases and J shed 8 bases, with 14 bases lying between them. The length of the CDR3 is 14 residues. In germline, CDR1 is LNHDA, CDR2 SQIVND (reference sequence). The CDR3 protein is CASSTGLLGEKLFF. In nucleotides, the CDR3 is TGTGCCAGTAGTACCGGACTACTCGGGGAAAAACTGTTTTTT. Drawing the rest from reference TRBV19 and TRBJ1-4, the complete variable domain is DGGITQSPKYLFRKEGQNVTLSCEQNLNHDAMYWYRQDPGQGLRLIYYSQIVNDFQKGDIAEGYSVSREKKESFPLTVTSAQKNPTAFYLCASSTGLLGEKLFFGSGTQLSVL.

The chain employs TRBV7-2 and TRBJ1-4; TRBD1 aligns across 8 bases. J was trimmed by 8 bases and V by 5 bases; bases with no gene match: 10. Germline V gene data show CDR1 as SGHTA and CDR2 as FQGNSA. This CDR3 region has 15 residues. CDR3 amino acids: CASSRPTGEGEKLFF. CDR3 bases: TGTGCCAGCAGCCGCCCGACAGGGGAAGGGGAAAAACTGTTTTTT.

The chain is built from TRBV18 and TRBJ1-1, with TRBD1 matching 7 bases. This CDR3 contains 13 residues. Germline V gene sequence: CDR1 KGHSH, CDR2 LQKENI. V lost 5 bases, J lost 10 bases, and 10 bases stayed unmatched. The CDR3 loop is CASSAGTVDRAFF. The CDR3 nucleotides are TGTGCCAGCTCAGCTGGGACAGTTGATCGAGCTTTCTTT.

This clone was counted once. The CDR3 region has the DNA TGCGCCAGCAGCCAGTCACTGGGGGCCTCGAACACTGAAGCTTTCTTT. Translating it yields CASSQSLGASNTEAFF. J is TRBJ1-1 and V is TRBV4-1; weak D call: TRBD1 (6 bases). Germline-derived CDR1 and CDR2 are MGHRA and YSYEKL. Trimming removed 3 bases from V and 1 base from J, with 15 bases in between. The CDR3 loop spans 16 amino acids.

The chain is built from TRBV25-1 and TRBJ1-2, with a possible D match to TRBD1 (5 bases). CDR1 and CDR2 from the germline V gene are MGHDK and SYGVNS. The CDR3 spans 14 residues. V shed 3 bases and J shed 4 bases, with 12 bases lying between them. CDR3 loop: CASSDPGRGYGYTF. The DNA for the CDR3 is TGTGCCAGCAGTGATCCAGGGCGCGGCTATGGCTACACCTTC.

CDR3: CASSSPGRRGTEAFF. The CDR3 nucleotides are TGTGCCAGCAGCTCACCGGGACGGCGGGGAACTGAAGCTTTCTTT. The gene calls are TRBV5-6 and TRBJ1-1; a possible D gene is TRBD1 (5 bases). Germline-derived CDR1 and CDR2 are SGHDT and YYEEEE. Trimming shortened V by 3 bases and J by 5 bases, and 17 bases separated the two germline ends. CDR3 length equals 15 residues.

The rearrangement uses TRBV5-4 and TRBJ2-7; D call uncertain. Trimming pared 0 bases from V and 3 bases from J, leaving 7 bases between. This CDR3 has 13 amino acids. Germline V CDR1 and CDR2: SGHNT, YYREEE (reference sequence). The CDR3: CASSLDPGYEQYF. In nucleotides, the CDR3 is TGTGCCAGCAGCTTGGATCCAGGCTACGAGCAGTACTTC. Together with reference TRBV5-4 and TRBJ2-7, the CDR3 gives the full variable domain: ETGVTQSPTHLIKTRGQQVTLRCSSQSGHNTVSWYQQALGQGPQFIFQYYREEENGRGNFPPRFSGLQFPNYSSELNVNALELDDSALYLCASSLDPGYEQYFGPGTRLTVT.

This sequence joins TRBV9 and TRBJ2-7; 7 positions agree with TRBD1. The germline V gene has CDR1 SGDLS and CDR2 YYNGEE. CDR3 length: 16 amino acids. The V and J ends lost 1 base and 0 bases, in that order; junction bases with no gene match: 7. The CDR3 bases are TGTGCCAGCAGCGTATCCGGACAGGCCCACTCCTACGAGCAGTACTTC. This sequence encodes CASSVSGQAHSYEQYF.

The chain recombines TRBV7-2 with TRBJ2-7; 9 bases line up with TRBD1. Germline V gene lookup returns CDR1 SGHTA and CDR2 FQGNSA. V trimming: 3 bases; J trimming: 2 bases; junction bases outside the gene matches: 2. This CDR3 has 14 residues. CDR3 DNA sequence: TGTGCCAGCAGCTTGCGGACAGGGGCCTACGAGCAGTACTTC. Translated, it gives CASSLRTGAYEQYF. The full variable domain, its missing parts supplied by reference TRBV7-2 and TRBJ2-7, is GAGVSQSPSNKVTEKGKDVELRCDPISGHTALYWYRQSLGQGLEFLIYFQGNSAPDKSGLPSDRFSAERTGGSVSTLTIQRTQQEDSAVYLCASSLRTGAYEQYFGPGTRLTVT.

This chain joins TRBV4-1 and TRBJ1-2; perhaps TRBD1 as D (6 bases). Per the germline V gene, CDR1 is MGHRA and CDR2 is YSYEKL. V was shortened by 1 base and J by 5 bases, with 11 bases between the two germline ends. CDR3 length equals 14 residues. This CDR3 is CASSQVGTIYGYTF. The DNA for the CDR3 is TGCGCCAGCAGCCAAGTAGGGACAATTTATGGCTACACCTTC.